Given below is one TCR beta chain in context. The data were produced by immunoSEQ multiplex PCR, yet TCRdb's version contains in-frame clones alone and is incomplete. Of about 2.4 million clones listed, more than 80% are singletons. CDR3 length: 14 amino acids. Germline values: CDR1 SGHNT, CDR2 YYREEE (reference sequence). Trimming removed 1 base from V and 0 bases from J, with 8 bases in between. The data originate from a study of shared clonotypes between healthy human individuals. Study-level background: Per donor, CD8 memory used one plate, CD8 naive used two, CD4 memory used three and CD4 naive used three.

The genes are TRBV5-4 and TRBJ2-7; D is ambiguous. This receptor was identified in a man aged 18 to 30 in good health. Sequences were obtained from naive CD4+ T cells sorted from blood. Subset specified: CD45RA+ positively selected. The CDR3 loop reads CASSLPGGSYEQYF. CDR3 DNA sequence: TGTGCCAGCAGCTTGCCAGGCGGCTCCTACGAGCAGTACTTC.